The next 27 T cell receptor beta chains were all read from a single sample in a study of EBV T-cell therapy then PD-1 blockade in nasopharyngeal carcinoma. Sequencing was performed with immunoSEQ multiplex PCR; in TCRdb, only in-frame clones are kept and a portion is missing. The table includes about 22,000 clones, 70% to 85% detected once. These receptors' targets are unknown. Documented treatment: AdE1-LMPpoly-expanded autologous EBV-specific T-cell therapy followed by anti-PD-1 nivolumab. Sequenced material: CD8+ T cells from blood, taken at day -245 from a patient whose treatment included autologous EBV-specific T cells and nivolumab. The receptors were gathered from a man in his forties with nasopharyngeal carcinoma.

This clone was recorded a few times. The rearrangement joins TRBV25-1 to TRBJ2-6, with 9 bases identical to TRBD1. After removal of 1 base from V and 0 bases from J, the junction contained 4 bases not matched to a gene. Germline V gene data show CDR1 as MGHDK and CDR2 as SYGVNS. The CDR3 loop spans 18 amino acids. CDR3 sequence (DNA): TGTGCCAGCAGTGAATGGGGGACAGGGTTCTCTGGGGCCAACGTCCTGACTTTC. Its translation: CASSEWGTGFSGANVLTF.

Comments on this clone: Additional DNA sequences in this sample encode the identical CDR3. The V and J genes are TRBV9 and TRBJ2-4; tentatively, D is TRBD1 or TRBD2 (5 bases each). This CDR3 region has 14 residues. Trimming removed 2 bases at V and 9 bases at J, with 15 bases between. Germline CDR1 and CDR2: SGDLS and YYNGEE. The CDR3 spells CASSVGERLGIQYF. In nucleotides, the CDR3 is TGTGCCAGCAGCGTGGGGGAGAGGTTAGGCATTCAGTACTTC.

V gene TRBV7-9 combines with J gene TRBJ2-3; the D is unclear. CDR3 size: 14 residues. Germline V gene lookup returns CDR1 SEHNR and CDR2 FQNEAQ (reference sequence). Deletions cut 3 bases from V and 1 base from J, with 8 bases between. The CDR3 nucleotides read TGTGCCAGCAGCTTCCCAGACGGCACAGATACGCAGTATTTT. Translating it yields CASSFPDGTDTQYF.

The chain employs TRBV3-1 (or the pseudogene TRBV3-2) and TRBJ1-3; D uncertain. This CDR3 has 11 residues. Germline V gene lookup returns CDR1 LGHDT and CDR2 YNNKEL (reference sequence). Deletions cut 6 bases from V and 4 bases from J, with 4 bases between. The CDR3 DNA follows: TGTGCCAGCAGTCTAGGAAACACCATATATTTT. Its protein product is CASSLGNTIYF.

This clone was seen more than once but under ten times. The chain uses TRBV4-3 and TRBJ2-3; 13 bases match TRBD2. The CDR3 runs 17 residues. Germline CDR1 LGHNA, CDR2 YSLEER. V was clipped by 0 bases and J by 4 bases; unmatched bases: 4. CDR3 amino acids: CASSQDMGLAGSDTQYF. CDR3 sequence (DNA): TGCGCCAGCAGCCAAGATATGGGACTAGCGGGGTCAGATACGCAGTATTTT.

The chain carries TRBV15 and TRBJ1-2; D uncertain. The CDR3 totals 16 residues. Germline lookup yields CDR1 LNHNV and CDR2 YYDKDF (reference sequence). Trimming left V 0 bases short and J 4 bases short, with 15 bases between. The CDR3 nucleotides read TGTGCCACCAGCAGAGATTCGACGGGAGACCTCTATGGCTACACCTTC. Its protein is CATSRDSTGDLYGYTF.

The chain combines TRBV6-2 or TRBV6-3 with TRBJ2-7; D gene unclear. This CDR3 contains 13 residues. The V end was cut by 4 bases, the J end by 4 bases, with 11 bases between. CDR1 is MNHEY, CDR2 SVGEGT, per germline. CDR3 sequence reads: CASSLEQLYEQYF. The CDR3 nucleotides read TGTGCCAGCAGTTTAGAACAGCTATACGAGCAGTACTTC.

The DNA for the CDR3 is TGTGCCAGCAGCGTAGGAGGGCTCACTAATGAAAAACTGTTTTTT. Its protein is CASSVGGLTNEKLFF. V and J are TRBV9 and TRBJ1-4; no firm D call. The CDR3 length is 15 residues. V lost 0 bases and J 2 bases, leaving 8 bases between the germline ends. Germline V gene sequence: CDR1 SGDLS, CDR2 YYNGEE.

J is TRBJ1-5 and V is TRBV5-1, with no clear D. Between the trimmed V and J ends, which lost 4 bases and 9 bases, there was a span of 14 bases. The germline V gene encodes CDR1 SGHRS and CDR2 YFSETQ. The CDR3 length is 13 residues. This chain's CDR3 is CASSKWGRGPQHF. The CDR3, as DNA: TGCGCCAGCAGCAAATGGGGTCGCGGGCCCCAGCATTTT.

The gene calls are TRBV4-1 and TRBJ1-2, with a possible D match to TRBD1 (5 bases). Germline CDR1 is MGHRA and CDR2 is YSYEKL. V gave up 0 bases and J gave up 4 bases, with 6 bases separating them. The CDR3 runs 13 residues. Written as DNA, the CDR3 is TGCGCCAGCAGCCAAGAGGACATCTATGGCTACACCTTC. It translates to CASSQEDIYGYTF.

This clone was counted a single time. The V call is TRBV7-3, the J call TRBJ2-1, with D perhaps matching TRBD1 (6 bases). The CDR3 is made up of 14 amino acids. V lost 5 bases to trimming and J lost 7 bases, with 15 bases between them. Germline V gene data show CDR1 as SGHTA and CDR2 as FQGTGA. CDR3 bases: TGTGCCAGCAGCCCGGTGGGGGCCCCTAATGAGCAGTTCTTC. Amino acid sequence: CASSPVGAPNEQFF. The full variable domain, in which reference TRBV7-3 and TRBJ2-1 provide the parts outside the CDR3, is GAGVSQTPSNKVTEKGKYVELRCDPISGHTALYWYRQSLGQGPEFLIYFQGTGAADDSGLPNDRFFAVRPEGSVSTLKIQRTERGDSAVYLCASSPVGAPNEQFFGPGTRLTVL.

This chain links TRBV5-6 with TRBJ2-2; 14 bases map to TRBD2. V shed 5 bases and J 5 bases; nucleotides not matched to a gene: 8. The CDR3 runs to 17 residues. Germline CDR1 and CDR2: SGHDT and YYEEEE. CDR3 residues: CASSLTSGGARTGELFF. CDR3 sequence (DNA): TGTGCCAGCAGTCTGACTAGCGGGGGGGCGAGGACCGGGGAGCTGTTTTTT.

This chain uses TRBV4-1 with TRBJ1-6; no reliable D call. The CDR3 length is 15 residues. Trimming left V 0 bases short and J 6 bases short, with 9 bases between. Germline V gene lookup returns CDR1 MGHRA and CDR2 YSYEKL. This CDR3 reads CASSQDRMTNSPLHF. The CDR3 bases are TGCGCCAGCAGCCAAGATAGAATGACTAATTCACCCCTCCACTTT.

The chain couples TRBV3-1 (or the pseudogene TRBV3-2) to TRBJ1-5; D unresolved. The CDR3 has 18 residues. From germline, CDR1 is LGHDT and CDR2 YNNKEL (reference sequence). The V end was cut by 1 base, the J end by 2 bases, with 18 bases between. CDR3 in DNA: TGTGCCAGCAGCCAAGTTGTAACGGACGGTGGCTGCAATCAGCCCCAGCATTTT. Translating it yields CASSQVVTDGGCNQPQHF.

The V gene is TRBV5-6, the J gene TRBJ2-7; possible D gene TRBD1, 5 bases. This CDR3 has 14 amino acids. CDR1 SGHDT and CDR2 YYEEEE come from the germline V gene. V was pared by 0 bases and J by 2 bases, with 9 bases between. CDR3 DNA sequence: TGTGCCAGCAGCTTGGCAGGGTTCCCCTACGAGCAGTACTTC. It codes for CASSLAGFPYEQYF. The whole variable domain, remainder taken from reference TRBV5-6 and TRBJ2-7, is DAGVTQSPTHLIKTRGQQVTLRCSPKSGHDTVSWYQQALGQGPQFIFQYYEEEERQRGNFPDRFSGHQFPNYSSELNVNALLLGDSALYLCASSLAGFPYEQYFGPGTRLTVT.

The chain links TRBV4-3 to TRBJ2-7, with unresolved D. Deletions cut 3 bases from V and 0 bases from J, with 18 bases between. The CDR3 sequence is 17 residues long. Germline V gene data show CDR1 as LGHNA and CDR2 as YSLEER. CDR3 in amino acids: CASSQSFAPFGSYEQYF. For the CDR3, the DNA is TGCGCCAGCAGCCAGTCCTTCGCCCCCTTTGGCTCCTACGAGCAGTACTTC.

The chain links TRBV3-1 (or the pseudogene TRBV3-2) to TRBJ1-6; D gene unclear. V lost 4 bases and J lost 12, with 10 bases in between. Germline lookup yields CDR1 LGHDT and CDR2 YNNKEL (reference sequence). This CDR3 has 12 residues. The CDR3, as DNA: TGTGCCAGCAGCCTTCCTGGGAGACCCCTCCACTTT. It translates to CASSLPGRPLHF.

The rearrangement joins TRBV19 to TRBJ1-1; D remains unclear. Germline loops: CDR1 LNHDA, CDR2 SQIVND (reference sequence). The CDR3 sequence is 11 residues long. Between the trimmed V and J ends, which lost 7 bases and 6 bases, there was a span of 9 bases. The CDR3: CASTLYAEAFF. In DNA form, the CDR3 reads TGTGCCAGTACCCTCTACGCTGAAGCTTTCTTT.

This chain joins TRBV27 and TRBJ2-7; the D gene is possibly TRBD2 (5 bases). The CDR3 totals 13 residues. Trimming took off 2 bases at V and 4 bases at J, with 9 bases between the two ends. Germline values: CDR1 MNHEY, CDR2 SMNVEV (reference sequence). The CDR3 region is CASSLIRGYEQYF. Here the CDR3 DNA reads TGTGCCAGCAGTTTAATACGGGGATACGAGCAGTACTTC.

This clone occurred a few times. V usage is TRBV4-1 and J usage is TRBJ1-5; TRBD1 might be the D (6 bases). This CDR3 is built from 14 residues. Germline CDR1 is MGHRA and CDR2 is YSYEKL. Trimming removed 2 bases at V and 6 bases at J, with 11 bases between. CDR3: CASSQLDSIQPQHF. The CDR3 region has the DNA TGCGCCAGCAGCCAATTGGACAGTATTCAGCCCCAGCATTTT.

The chain combines TRBV27 with TRBJ2-5; possibly TRBD2 for D (5 bases). Germline V gene sequence: CDR1 MNHEY, CDR2 SMNVEV (reference sequence). Trimming removed 5 bases at V and 1 base at J, with 20 bases between. This CDR3 is built from 17 residues. CDR3 residues: CASSPPVVARGQETQYF. In nucleotides, the CDR3 is TGTGCCAGCAGTCCCCCGGTGGTAGCTCGGGGCCAAGAGACCCAGTACTTC.

The table lists this clone with a few counts. The V call is TRBV4-3, the J call TRBJ2-7, with a tentative D call TRBD1 (5 bases). V was clipped by 1 base and J by 1 base, with 8 bases between them. Germline CDR1 LGHNA, CDR2 YSLEER. This CDR3 contains 14 residues. The CDR3 region has the DNA TGCGCCAGCAGCCAAGTTCGACAGTCCTACGAGCAGTACTTC. Translated: CASSQVRQSYEQYF.

The gene calls are TRBV9 and TRBJ2-2, with TRBD2 identical over 10 bases. The V segment lost 4 bases and the J segment 2 bases; nucleotides outside the gene matches: 8. The CDR3 has 17 residues. CDR1 is SGDLS, CDR2 YYNGEE, per germline. The CDR3 region is CASSTSGLAVNTGELFF. Written as DNA, the CDR3 is TGTGCCAGCAGCACCTCCGGACTAGCGGTTAACACCGGGGAGCTGTTTTTT.

The chain employs TRBV7-9 and TRBJ2-7, with 7 bases that match TRBD1. The junction had 2 bases not matched to a gene; V was cut back by 1 base and J by 2 bases. Per germline, CDR1 SEHNR and CDR2 FQNEAQ (reference sequence). The CDR3 is made up of 14 amino acids. CDR3 coding DNA: TGTGCCAGCAGCTTAGGGGACAGTCCCTACGAGCAGTACTTC. Amino acids: CASSLGDSPYEQYF.

The chain carries TRBV6-2 or TRBV6-3 and TRBJ1-2; the D gene is possibly TRBD1 (5 bases). The ends were cut back, 2 bases at V and 3 bases at J, with 7 bases in the middle. Germline V gene data show CDR1 as MNHEY and CDR2 as SVGEGT. This CDR3 comprises 13 residues. This CDR3 is CASSYTGYYGYTF. DNA for the CDR3: TGTGCCAGCAGTTACACAGGCTACTATGGCTACACCTTC.

This sequence joins TRBV9 and TRBJ1-4; TRBD1 agrees at 7 bases. CDR3 length equals 14 residues. The V gene end was trimmed by 2 bases and the J gene end by 6 bases; junction bases not matched to a gene: 4. In germline, CDR1 is SGDLS, CDR2 YYNGEE. The CDR3 loop reads CASSVRGYDEKLFF. Written as DNA, the CDR3 is TGTGCCAGCAGCGTCAGGGGGTACGATGAAAAACTGTTTTTT.

V gene TRBV19 combines with J gene TRBJ2-7; no firm D call. The CDR3 has 18 residues. Germline V gene lookup returns CDR1 LNHDA and CDR2 SQIVND (reference sequence). Trimming pared 2 bases from V and 2 bases from J, leaving 22 bases between. CDR3: CASSILQVGQVAPYEQYF. The CDR3 DNA follows: TGTGCCAGTAGTATATTGCAGGTAGGGCAGGTTGCCCCCTACGAGCAGTACTTC.